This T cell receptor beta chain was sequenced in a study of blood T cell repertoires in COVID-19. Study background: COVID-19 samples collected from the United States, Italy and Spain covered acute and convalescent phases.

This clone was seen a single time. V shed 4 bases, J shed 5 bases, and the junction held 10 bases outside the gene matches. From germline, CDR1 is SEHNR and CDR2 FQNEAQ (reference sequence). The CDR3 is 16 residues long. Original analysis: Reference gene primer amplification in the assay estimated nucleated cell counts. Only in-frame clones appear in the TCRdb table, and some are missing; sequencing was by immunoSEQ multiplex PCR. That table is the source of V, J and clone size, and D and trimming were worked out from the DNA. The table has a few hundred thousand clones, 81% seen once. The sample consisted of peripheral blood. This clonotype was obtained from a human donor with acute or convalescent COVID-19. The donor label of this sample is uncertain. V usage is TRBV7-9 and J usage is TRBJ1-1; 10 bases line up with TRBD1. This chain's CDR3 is CASSSGQGFWATEAFF. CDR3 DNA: TGTGCCAGCAGCTCGGGACAGGGGTTTTGGGCGACTGAAGCTTTCTTT.